The 29 T cell receptor beta chains below come from one sample, sequenced in a study of T-cell memory formation after mild COVID-19 (dated by TCRdb to the early 2020s). The library relied on 5' RACE. These reads were obtained on an Illumina NovaSeq 6000. TCRdb handled the public reads itself, with Q25 trimming in fastp and clone calling in MiXCR, and kept productive beta chains. Each record represents a unique CDR3 protein, reported with the most common genes and DNA among its rows. The sample yields roughly 300,000 distinct CDR3 sequences; less than 9.5% were counted once. The ten most abundant clones make up approximately 22% of the sample. Sequenced input: PBMCs or a T cell subset sorted from them (not recorded which). These receptor sequences come from a man between 18 and 29 years old who had mild COVID-19 (a few samples of this study predate the infection). The sample titles of this study are shuffled in the database, so cell type and time point are left out; the donor was told from shared clones.

This clonotype was seen a few times. The V call is TRBV30, the J call TRBJ2-3, with D perhaps matching TRBD1 or TRBD2 (6 bases each). Looked up from germline, CDR1 is GTSNPN and CDR2 is SVGIG (reference sequence). The CDR3 runs 15 residues. V was shortened by 1 base and J by 2 bases, with 13 bases between the two germline ends. CDR3 in amino acids: CAWSEGRGHTDTQYF. DNA of the CDR3: TGTGCCTGGAGTGAGGGGCGGGGACACACAGATACGCAGTATTTT.

The V and J genes are TRBV5-1 and TRBJ2-7; 7 bases match TRBD1. After removal of 3 bases from V and 4 bases from J, the junction contained 4 bases not matched to a gene. The CDR3 extends over 13 amino acids. Germline V CDR1 and CDR2: SGHRS, YFSETQ. The CDR3 loop reads CASSWDSLYEQYF. The CDR3 nucleotides are TGCGCCAGCAGCTGGGACAGCCTGTACGAGCAGTACTTC.

This clonotype was seen more than once but under ten times. CDR3: CAISELSSGSNTGELFF. The CDR3 coding sequence is TGTGCCATCAGTGAGTTATCTAGCGGGTCTAACACCGGGGAGCTGTTTTTT. The V gene is TRBV10-3, the J gene TRBJ2-2; TRBD2 matches 8 bases. Trimming cost V 1 base and J 2 bases; bases outside gene matches: 6. The CDR3 spans 17 residues. Germline CDR1 is ENHRY and CDR2 is SYGVKD.

This chain connects TRBV20-1 to TRBJ1-1; unclear D gene. Germline loops: CDR1 DFQATT, CDR2 SNEGSKA (reference sequence). V was shortened by 5 bases and J by 1 base, with 17 bases between the two germline ends. The CDR3 totals 15 residues. The CDR3 is CSARRIDGENTEAFF. The CDR3 bases are TGCAGTGCTCGACGCATTGACGGGGAGAACACTGAAGCTTTCTTT.

This sequence joins TRBV7-2 and TRBJ2-3, with 8 nucleotides matching TRBD2. Looked up from germline, CDR1 is SGHTA and CDR2 is FQGNSA. The V segment lost 6 bases and the J segment 4 bases; nucleotides outside the gene matches: 9. This CDR3 has 15 residues. The CDR3 loop is CASRGGGSSADTQYF. CDR3 sequence (DNA): TGTGCCAGCAGAGGCGGGGGGAGCAGTGCAGATACGCAGTATTTT.

This chain uses TRBV5-5 with TRBJ2-3, with D uncertain. Germline CDR1 SGHKS, CDR2 YYEKEE (reference sequence). V dropped 0 bases and J dropped 3 bases, with 11 bases sitting between them. The CDR3 spans 15 residues. CDR3 nucleotides: TGTGCCAGCAGCTTGGAAGGGCTTGGTACAGATACGCAGTATTTT. Translating gives CASSLEGLGTDTQYF.

This rearrangement joins TRBV11-3 to TRBJ2-1, with TRBD1 matching 7 bases. The V segment lost 1 base and the J segment 8 bases; nucleotides outside the gene matches: 8. The CDR3 runs to 15 residues. The germline CDR1 and CDR2 sequences are SGHNT and YENEEA. CDR3 amino acids: CASSLGNRGWDEQFF. DNA for the CDR3: TGTGCCAGCAGCTTAGGGAACAGGGGCTGGGATGAGCAGTTCTTC.

The sample holds many counts of this clonotype. The chain employs TRBV24-1 and TRBJ2-3; D remains ambiguous. CDR3 length: 16 amino acids. Germline values: CDR1 KGHDR, CDR2 SFDVKD. Trimming took off 4 bases at V and 5 bases at J, with 18 bases between the two ends. CDR3: CATSDNLGGSGDTQYF. DNA of the CDR3: TGTGCCACCAGTGACAATCTAGGTGGGTCGGGAGATACGCAGTATTTT.

J is TRBJ2-5 and V is TRBV7-9, with D perhaps matching TRBD1 or TRBD2 (6 bases each). V was shortened by 1 base and J by 4 bases, with 13 bases between the two germline ends. CDR3 size: 15 residues. Germline-derived CDR1 and CDR2 are SEHNR and FQNEAQ (reference sequence). The CDR3 coding sequence is TGTGCCAGCAGCTTAGGGTGGGGGGCCCGAGAGACCCAGTACTTC. Translated: CASSLGWGARETQYF.

This clonotype has a handful of counts. For the CDR3, the DNA is TGTGCCAGCAGCTTAGATTTGGCAGGGGGGCAGTTCTTC. Its translation: CASSLDLAGGQFF. The chain joins TRBV7-2 to TRBJ2-1, with 7 bases fitting TRBD1. Germline-derived CDR1 and CDR2 are SGHTA and FQGNSA. There are 13 residues in the CDR3. Trimming took 1 base from V and 12 from J; bases not matched to a gene: 6.

The rearrangement uses TRBV7-8 and TRBJ2-1; 8 bases agree with TRBD1. CDR3 length: 13 residues. V dropped 6 bases and J dropped 10; count of bases not matched to a gene: 8. CDR1 and CDR2 (germline): SGHVS, FQNEAQ. The DNA for the CDR3 is TGTGCCAGCAGACGACAGGGGAGTGGGGAGCAGTTCTTC. This sequence encodes CASRRQGSGEQFF.

The rearrangement uses TRBV7-6 and TRBJ2-1, with 8 bases fitting TRBD1. Trimming removed 5 bases from V and 5 bases from J; junction bases left unmatched: 14. The CDR3 is 17 residues long. Germline-derived CDR1 and CDR2 are SGHVS and FNYEAQ. The CDR3 here is CASSAREGRGQDNEQFF. The CDR3 nucleotides are TGTGCCAGCAGCGCCCGAGAGGGCAGGGGGCAGGACAATGAGCAGTTCTTC.

The CDR3 DNA follows: TGCAGCGTTGAAGACTCCCGGGACCTCCCCGGGGAGCTGTTTTTT. Protein: CSVEDSRDLPGELFF. The V gene is TRBV29-1, the J gene TRBJ2-2; D tentatively reads TRBD1 or TRBD2 (5 bases each). Trimming took off 0 bases at V and 6 bases at J, with 14 bases between the two ends. Germline CDR1 and CDR2: SQVTM and ANQGSEA. The CDR3 spans 15 residues.

The rearrangement joins TRBV5-1 to TRBJ1-6, with unresolved D. With 3 bases removed from V and 10 bases from J, the gap between germline ends came to 11 bases. The CDR3 extends over 13 amino acids. Germline V gene lookup returns CDR1 SGHRS and CDR2 YFSETQ. The CDR3 loop is CASSYERNSPLHF. The CDR3 region has the DNA TGCGCCAGCAGCTATGAAAGGAACTCACCCCTCCACTTT.

This clonotype was recorded at least ten times. One end of the junction is discordant with germline, which a read error may explain. This rearrangement joins TRBV7-7 to TRBJ2-1; 9 bases agree with TRBD2. Germline CDR1 is SSHAT and CDR2 is FNYEAQ (reference sequence). The CDR3 loop spans 16 amino acids. CDR3 residues: CASSDLAAGGSNEQFF. As DNA, the CDR3 is TGTGCTAGCAGCGACCTTGCGGCGGGGGGGAGCAATGAGCAGTTCTTC.

Details on this clonotype: This may come from a read error, since a much larger clone is one base off. This chain uses TRBV4-3 with TRBJ1-1; TRBD1 matches at 7 bases. The CDR3 sequence is 15 residues long. Germline CDR1 and CDR2: LGHNA and YSLEER. In DNA form, the CDR3 reads TGCGCCATCAGCCAAGAGGACAGGAGGGGGACTGAAGCTTTCTTT. Protein product: CAISQEDRRGTEAFF.

This clonotype was seen only a few times. The CDR3 DNA reads TGCAGTGCCCGAAAAGGCGGAACTAGTAAAGAGACCCAGTACTTC. Amino acid sequence: CSARKGGTSKETQYF. This chain joins TRBV20-1 and TRBJ2-5; D may be TRBD2 (5 bases). This CDR3 contains 15 residues. Trimming pared 6 bases from V and 3 bases from J, leaving 20 bases between. The germline V gene has CDR1 DFQATT and CDR2 SNEGSKA (reference sequence).

There are many counts of this clonotype. The rearrangement joins TRBV12-3 or TRBV12-4 to TRBJ2-1, with TRBD2 matching over 11 bases. V lost 6 bases to trimming and J lost 7 bases; unmatched junction nucleotides: 8. The CDR3 extends over 15 amino acids. CDR3 DNA: TGTGCCAGCAGAAGTCGGGCTAGCGGGGGGAATGAGCAGTTCTTC. Translating it yields CASRSRASGGNEQFF.

This clonotype has ten or more counts. The genes are TRBV5-1 and TRBJ2-2; TRBD1 or TRBD2 may be the D gene (5 bases each). The V gene lost 1 base and the J gene lost 0 bases, with 10 bases spanning the gap. The CDR3 length is 16 residues. Germline loops: CDR1 SGHRS, CDR2 YFSETQ. CDR3 loop: CASSLPGPANTGELFF. As DNA, the CDR3 is TGCGCCAGCAGCTTGCCGGGACCAGCGAACACCGGGGAGCTGTTTTTT. The full variable domain, in which reference TRBV5-1 and TRBJ2-2 provide the parts outside the CDR3, is KAGVTQTPRYLIKTRGQQVTLSCSPISGHRSVSWYQQTPGQGLQFLFEYFSETQRNKGNFPGRFSGRQFSNSRSEMNVSTLELGDSALYLCASSLPGPANTGELFFGEGSRLTVL.

This clonotype was picked up a small number of times. The V call is TRBV12-3 or TRBV12-4, the J call TRBJ1-2; D perhaps matches TRBD1 (5 bases). This CDR3 contains 12 residues. V lost 6 bases and J 4 bases, leaving 9 bases between the germline ends. The CDR3 reads CASRGLIYGYTF. The CDR3 region has the DNA TGTGCCAGCAGGGGACTGATCTATGGCTACACCTTC.

This clonotype was seen ten or more times. The chain couples TRBV5-6 to TRBJ2-3; 8 bases fit TRBD1. Germline CDR1 reads SGHDT; CDR2 reads YYEEEE. The CDR3 consists of 16 residues. V trimming: 4 bases; J trimming: 5 bases; junction bases outside the gene matches: 12. CDR3 in DNA: TGTGCCAGCAGCCTTCTGACAGGGGCACTGGGAGATACGCAGTATTTT. Protein sequence: CASSLLTGALGDTQYF.

This chain uses TRBV5-1 with TRBJ2-3; 11 positions match TRBD2. V lost 3 bases, J lost 5 bases, and 11 bases stayed unmatched. The CDR3 contains 17 residues. Germline CDR1 and CDR2: SGHRS and YFSETQ. The CDR3 loop is CASSSTPVLAGEDTQYF. CDR3 in DNA: TGCGCCAGCAGCTCCACCCCGGTACTAGCGGGGGAAGATACGCAGTATTTT.

This clonotype showed up many times. The V and J genes are TRBV28 and TRBJ2-5; D not certain. CDR1 is MDHEN and CDR2 is SYDVKM in the germline V gene. Between the trimmed V and J ends, which lost 6 bases and 5 bases, there was a span of 10 bases. This CDR3 has 12 residues. CDR3 in amino acids: CASRRLAETQYF. CDR3 nucleotides: TGTGCCAGCAGGAGACTTGCTGAGACCCAGTACTTC.

This clonotype was picked up a small number of times. The chain couples TRBV12-3 or TRBV12-4 to TRBJ2-3; 7 bases are shared with TRBD1. The CDR3 has 15 amino acids. V trimming: 1 base; J trimming: 3 bases; junction bases outside the gene matches: 4. CDR3 region: CASSLDRGATDTQYF. The CDR3 coding sequence is TGTGCCAGCAGTTTAGACAGGGGAGCGACAGATACGCAGTATTTT.

This clonotype was observed at least ten times. A read error may account for a junction end that differs from germline. The chain has TRBV7-2 and TRBJ2-3; 7 nucleotides line up with TRBD2. This CDR3 has 14 amino acids. Germline values: CDR1 SGHTA, CDR2 FQGNSA. CDR3 region: CASSLEAGTDTQYF. CDR3 DNA: TGCGCCAGCAGCCTGGAAGCGGGGACAGATACGCAGTATTTT.

In its sample, this clonotype was seen many times. The chain links TRBV5-1 to TRBJ2-1; 10 bases align to TRBD2. J gave up 6 bases and V 0 bases, and 9 bases lay outside the gene matches. CDR1 SGHRS and CDR2 YFSETQ come from the germline V gene. This CDR3 spans 17 amino acids. The CDR3 here is CASSLAPLAGNSNEQFF. CDR3 DNA sequence: TGCGCCAGCAGCTTGGCCCCACTAGCGGGGAACTCCAATGAGCAGTTCTTC. Variable domain in full (rest from reference TRBV5-1 and TRBJ2-1): KAGVTQTPRYLIKTRGQQVTLSCSPISGHRSVSWYQQTPGQGLQFLFEYFSETQRNKGNFPGRFSGRQFSNSRSEMNVSTLELGDSALYLCASSLAPLAGNSNEQFFGPGTRLTVL.

This clonotype appeared a few times. J is TRBJ1-2 and V is TRBV24-1; unclear D gene. CDR1 and CDR2 (germline): KGHDR, SFDVKD. V was cut by 3 bases and J by 8 bases, with 12 bases left in between. The CDR3 is made up of 13 amino acids. The CDR3 nucleotides read TGTGCCACCAGTGATACCCAAGGGAGAGGCTACACCTTC. It specifies CATSDTQGRGYTF.

This clonotype has just a few counts. CDR3: CASSPTSGVHVGGTQYF. In DNA form, the CDR3 reads TGTGCCAGCAGTCCCACTAGCGGGGTCCACGTGGGGGGGACCCAGTACTTC. The chain couples TRBV2 to TRBJ2-5; TRBD2 agrees at 10 bases. Trimming took 5 bases from V and 7 from J; bases not matched to a gene: 16. CDR3 length: 17 amino acids. Germline lookup yields CDR1 SNHLY and CDR2 FYNNEI.

V usage is TRBV29-1 and J usage is TRBJ1-5, with D possibly being TRBD1 (6 bases). V was shortened by 5 bases and J by 4 bases, with 15 bases between the two germline ends. The CDR3 is made up of 14 amino acids. Germline CDR1 SQVTM, CDR2 ANQGSEA. The DNA for the CDR3 is TGCAGCGTTCACACAGGGACGGGGAATCAGCCCCAGCATTTT. Its protein product is CSVHTGTGNQPQHF.